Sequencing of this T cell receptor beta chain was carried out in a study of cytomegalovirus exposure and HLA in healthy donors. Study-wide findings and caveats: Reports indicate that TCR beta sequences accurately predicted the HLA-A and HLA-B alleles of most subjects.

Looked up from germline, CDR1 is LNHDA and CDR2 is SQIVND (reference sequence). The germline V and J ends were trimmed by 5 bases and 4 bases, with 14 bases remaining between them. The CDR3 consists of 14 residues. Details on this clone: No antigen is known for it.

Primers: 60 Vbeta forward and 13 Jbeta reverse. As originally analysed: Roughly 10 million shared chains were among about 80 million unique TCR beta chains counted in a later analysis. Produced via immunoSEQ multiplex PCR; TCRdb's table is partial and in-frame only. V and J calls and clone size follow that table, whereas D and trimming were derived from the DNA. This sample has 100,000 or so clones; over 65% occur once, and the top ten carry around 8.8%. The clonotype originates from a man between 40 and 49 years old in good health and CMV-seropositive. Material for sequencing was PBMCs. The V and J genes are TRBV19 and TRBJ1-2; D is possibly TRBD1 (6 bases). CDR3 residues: CASSPGVRGYGYTF. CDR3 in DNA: TGTGCCAGTAGTCCAGGGGTAAGGGGCTATGGCTACACCTTC.